Below are 12 T cell receptor beta chains sequenced from a single sample in a study of cytomegalovirus exposure and HLA in healthy donors. Primers: 60 Vbeta forward and 13 Jbeta reverse. Profiled with immunoSEQ multiplex PCR; TCRdb holds only in-frame clones, not every one. The sample gives around 210,000 clones, around 80% of which show up once; 0.47% is in the top ten. Sequencing used PBMCs. These receptors originate from a boy between 10 and 17 years old in good health and CMV-seronegative.

This chain uses TRBV5-1 with TRBJ2-2; 7 bases are shared with TRBD1. The germline V gene encodes CDR1 SGHRS and CDR2 YFSETQ. The CDR3 runs 15 residues. Germline trimming cut 1 base from V and 5 bases from J; bases unmatched to any gene: 5. The DNA for the CDR3 is TGCGCCAGCAGCTTGAGGGACAGTGGGACCGGGGAGCTGTTTTTT. Its protein product is CASSLRDSGTGELFF. Filled out from reference TRBV5-1 and TRBJ2-2, the complete variable domain reads KAGVTQTPRYLIKTRGQQVTLSCSPISGHRSVSWYQQTPGQGLQFLFEYFSETQRNKGNFPGRFSGRQFSNSRSEMNVSTLELGDSALYLCASSLRDSGTGELFFGEGSRLTVL.

The chain employs TRBV30 and TRBJ2-5; 7 bases agree with TRBD1. This CDR3 region has 13 residues. After removal of 4 bases from V and 1 base from J, the junction contained 3 bases not matched to a gene. Germline CDR1 GTSNPN, CDR2 SVGIG (reference sequence). The chain's CDR3 is CAWNTGAQETQYF. CDR3 nucleotides: TGTGCCTGGAATACAGGGGCCCAAGAGACCCAGTACTTC.

The CDR3 is CASSQDRWRSYEQYF. CDR3 nucleotides: TGTGCCAGCAGCCAAGATAGATGGAGGTCCTACGAGCAGTACTTC. The chain has TRBV4-2 and TRBJ2-7, with a tentative D call TRBD2 (5 bases). The CDR3 sequence is 15 residues long. V lost 0 bases and J lost 1, with 10 bases in between. Germline V gene sequence: CDR1 LGHNA, CDR2 YNFKEQ.

The chain combines TRBV6-5 with TRBJ1-1; D is uncertain. The CDR3 extends over 15 amino acids. Germline V gene lookup returns CDR1 MNHEY and CDR2 SVGAGI. V dropped 0 bases and J dropped 6 bases, with 14 bases sitting between them. CDR3 sequence (DNA): TGTGCCAGCAGTTACTCCCAATTAGGGCGGGCTGAAGCTTTCTTT. Residues: CASSYSQLGRAEAFF.

The chain employs TRBV6-5 and TRBJ1-2, with 7 bases matching TRBD1. The CDR3 is 13 residues long. The germline CDR1 and CDR2 sequences are MNHEY and SVGAGI. V trimming: 6 bases; J trimming: 8 bases; junction bases outside the gene matches: 9. DNA for the CDR3: TGTGCCAGCAGCCTTCGACAGGGCCGGGGCTACACCTTC. Translating gives CASSLRQGRGYTF.

This sequence joins TRBV14 and TRBJ1-2, with D perhaps TRBD1 (6 bases). The V end lost 0 bases, the J end lost 8 bases, and 19 bases lay between the germline ends. The CDR3 runs to 16 residues. Germline CDR1 is SGHDN and CDR2 is FVKESK. CDR3 residues: CASSQEAYRATGGYTF. CDR3 in DNA: TGTGCCAGCAGCCAAGAGGCATACAGGGCCACCGGGGGCTACACCTTC.

The chain joins TRBV4-2 to TRBJ1-3, with 10 nucleotides matching TRBD1. V trimming: 1 base; J trimming: 5 bases; junction bases outside the gene matches: 5. This CDR3 contains 16 residues. Germline lookup yields CDR1 LGHNA and CDR2 YNFKEQ. This CDR3 reads CASSQGDRGTRNTIYF. CDR3 sequence (DNA): TGTGCCAGCAGCCAAGGGGACAGGGGAACCCGAAACACCATATATTTT.

The genes are TRBV29-1 and TRBJ1-3; 12 bases are a match to TRBD1. V lost 4 bases to trimming and J lost 0 bases; unmatched junction nucleotides: 10. This CDR3 comprises 18 residues. Germline V gene sequence: CDR1 SQVTM, CDR2 ANQGSEA. The CDR3, as DNA: TGCAGCGTTGGGTCCGGGACAGGGGGCGCGAGCTCTGGAAACACCATATATTTT. It translates to CSVGSGTGGASSGNTIYF.

This chain uses TRBV6-1 with TRBJ2-7; 7 nucleotides match TRBD1. From germline, CDR1 is MNHNS and CDR2 SASEGT. V was pared by 0 bases and J by 3 bases, with 5 bases of the junction left unmatched. The CDR3 has 15 residues. The CDR3 DNA reads as TGTGCCAGCAGTGAAGCGAGACAGGGAATCTACGAGCAGTACTTC. Its translation is CASSEARQGIYEQYF.

The chain uses TRBV18 and TRBJ1-4, with D unclear. V lost 3 bases and J 0 bases, leaving 5 bases between the germline ends. Germline values: CDR1 KGHSH, CDR2 LQKENI. The CDR3 totals 14 residues. The CDR3 reads CASSPLATNEKLFF. The DNA for the CDR3 is TGTGCCAGCTCACCTCTCGCAACTAATGAAAAACTGTTTTTT.

This clone was observed once. V and J are TRBV10-1 and TRBJ2-3; 7 nucleotides agree with TRBD2. Trimming took 6 bases from V and 4 from J; bases not matched to a gene: 7. CDR3 length equals 14 residues. Germline V lookup: CDR1 WNHNN, CDR2 SYGVQD (reference sequence). CDR3 sequence reads: CASSEATSPDTQYF. The CDR3 DNA follows: TGCGCCAGCAGCGAGGCGACTAGCCCAGATACGCAGTATTTT.

This clone has just a few counts. The V call is TRBV4-1, the J call TRBJ1-4; D not certain. The germline V gene encodes CDR1 MGHRA and CDR2 YSYEKL. The ends were cut back, 5 bases at V and 5 bases at J, with 24 bases in the middle. The CDR3 contains 18 residues. This chain's CDR3 is CASSAWGTFGTGNEKLFF. Here the CDR3 DNA reads TGCGCCAGCAGCGCCTGGGGTACCTTCGGAACGGGGAATGAAAAACTGTTTTTT.